What follows describes a single T cell receptor beta chain. This entry belongs to a study of blood T cell repertoires in COVID-19. Profiling relied on immunoSEQ multiplex PCR, and the TCRdb table lists in-frame clones only, not all of them. The sample holds about 140,000 clones; just under 85% are singletons and the top ten take around 6.2%. Germline CDR1 SGHNT, CDR2 YENEEA. The CDR3 spans 16 residues. V was cut by 4 bases and J by 0 bases, with 12 bases left in between. Clinical history as reported by participants underpinned cohort assignment. The chain carries TRBV11-3 and TRBJ2-2; D might be TRBD2 (5 bases). The sample taken for sequencing was PBMCs or T cells enriched from blood (not recorded which). The sequence came from a middle-aged woman who had recovered from COVID-19. CDR3 bases: TGTGCCAGCAGCTCTCGACGGGGAACGAACACCGGGGAGCTGTTTTTT. It codes for CASSSRRGTNTGELFF.